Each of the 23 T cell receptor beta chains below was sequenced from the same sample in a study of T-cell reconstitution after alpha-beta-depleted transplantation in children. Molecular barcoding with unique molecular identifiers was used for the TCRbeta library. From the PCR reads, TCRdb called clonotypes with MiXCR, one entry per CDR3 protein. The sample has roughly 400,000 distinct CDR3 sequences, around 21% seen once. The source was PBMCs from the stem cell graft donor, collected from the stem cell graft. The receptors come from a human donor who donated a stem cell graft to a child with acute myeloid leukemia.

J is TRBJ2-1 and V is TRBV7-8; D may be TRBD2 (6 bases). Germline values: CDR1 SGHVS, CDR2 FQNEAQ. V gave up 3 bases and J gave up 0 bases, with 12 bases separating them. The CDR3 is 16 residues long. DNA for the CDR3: TGTGCCAGCAGCTTCCGGCGGGGAAGCTCCTACAATGAGCAGTTCTTC. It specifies CASSFRRGSSYNEQFF.

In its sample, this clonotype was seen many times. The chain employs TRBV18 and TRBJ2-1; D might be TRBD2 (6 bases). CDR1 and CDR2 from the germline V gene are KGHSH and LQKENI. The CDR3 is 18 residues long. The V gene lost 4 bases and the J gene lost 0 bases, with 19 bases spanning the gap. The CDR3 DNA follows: TGTGCCAGCTCACTCCGGGTACTAGCTGACTTCTCCTACAATGAGCAGTTCTTC. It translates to CASSLRVLADFSYNEQFF.

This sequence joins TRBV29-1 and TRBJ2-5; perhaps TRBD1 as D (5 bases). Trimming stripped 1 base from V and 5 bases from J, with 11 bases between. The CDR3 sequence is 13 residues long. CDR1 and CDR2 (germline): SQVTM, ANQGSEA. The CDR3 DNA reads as TGCAGCGTTGAAGCAGGGTCATCTGAGACCCAGTACTTC. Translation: CSVEAGSSETQYF.

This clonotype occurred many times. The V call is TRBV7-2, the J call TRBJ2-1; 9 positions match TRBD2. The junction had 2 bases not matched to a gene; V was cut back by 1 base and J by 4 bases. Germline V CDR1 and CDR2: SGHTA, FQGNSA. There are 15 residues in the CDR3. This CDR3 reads CASSLDAGGYNEQFF. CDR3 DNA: TGTGCCAGCAGCTTAGACGCGGGAGGGTACAATGAGCAGTTCTTC.

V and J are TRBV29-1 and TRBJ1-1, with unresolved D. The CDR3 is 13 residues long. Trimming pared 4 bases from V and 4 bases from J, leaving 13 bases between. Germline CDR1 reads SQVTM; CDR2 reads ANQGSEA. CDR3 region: CSVVIRGGTEAFF. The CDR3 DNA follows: TGCAGCGTTGTAATCAGAGGAGGCACTGAAGCTTTCTTT.

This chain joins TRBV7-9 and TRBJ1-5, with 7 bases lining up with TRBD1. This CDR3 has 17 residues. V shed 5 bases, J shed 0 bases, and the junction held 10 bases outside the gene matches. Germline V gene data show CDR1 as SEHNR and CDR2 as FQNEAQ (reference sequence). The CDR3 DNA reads TGTGCCAGCAGCCTATCACAGGGGTACGGTAGCAATCAGCCCCAGCATTTT. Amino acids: CASSLSQGYGSNQPQHF.

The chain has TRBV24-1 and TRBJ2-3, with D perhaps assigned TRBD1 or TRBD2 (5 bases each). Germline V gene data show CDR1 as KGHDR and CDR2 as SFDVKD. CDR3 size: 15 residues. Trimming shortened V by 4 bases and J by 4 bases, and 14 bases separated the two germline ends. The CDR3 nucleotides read TGTGCCACCAGTGACTTGGGGGACGGAGCAGATACGCAGTATTTT. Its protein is CATSDLGDGADTQYF.

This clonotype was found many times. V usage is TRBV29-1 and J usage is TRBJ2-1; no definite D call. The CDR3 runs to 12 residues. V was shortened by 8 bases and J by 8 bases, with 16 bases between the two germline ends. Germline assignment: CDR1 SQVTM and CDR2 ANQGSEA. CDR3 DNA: TGCAGCCCGGTGTCTCCCGGCGATGAGCAGTTCTTC. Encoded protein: CSPVSPGDEQFF.

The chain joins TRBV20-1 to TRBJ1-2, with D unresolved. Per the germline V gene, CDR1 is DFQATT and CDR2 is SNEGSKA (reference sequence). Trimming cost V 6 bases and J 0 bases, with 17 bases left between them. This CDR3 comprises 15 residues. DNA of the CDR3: TGCAGTGCCAACCACTTGATCAATGCTAACTATGGCTACACCTTC. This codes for CSANHLINANYGYTF.

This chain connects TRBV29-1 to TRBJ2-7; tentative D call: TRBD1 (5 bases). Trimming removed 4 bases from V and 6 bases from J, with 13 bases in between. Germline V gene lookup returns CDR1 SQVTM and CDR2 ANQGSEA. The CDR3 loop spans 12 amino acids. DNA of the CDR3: TGCAGCGTTGTAGGGGAAGGGTTCGAGCAGTACTTC. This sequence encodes CSVVGEGFEQYF.

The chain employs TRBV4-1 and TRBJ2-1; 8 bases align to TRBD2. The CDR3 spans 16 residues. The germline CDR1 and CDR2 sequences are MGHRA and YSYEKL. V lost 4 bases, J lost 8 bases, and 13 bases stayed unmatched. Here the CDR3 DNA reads TGCGCCAGCAGCCCCGTGTATAGCGGGACGAGGGATGAGCAGTTCTTC. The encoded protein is CASSPVYSGTRDEQFF.

The CDR3 sequence is CASSFRQGNEQYF. The DNA for the CDR3 is TGTGCCAGCAGCTTTCGACAGGGGAACGAGCAGTACTTC. V and J are TRBV7-2 and TRBJ2-7, with 8 bases identical to TRBD1. J gave up 5 bases and V 3 bases, and 3 bases lay outside the gene matches. The CDR3 is 13 residues long. Germline CDR1 SGHTA, CDR2 FQGNSA.

CDR3 coding DNA: TGTGCCAGCAGCTTTAGTTCCGAGCAGTACTTC. Translated, it gives CASSFSSEQYF. The genes are TRBV7-9 and TRBJ2-7, with D uncertain. Trimming removed 3 bases from V and 6 bases from J, with 6 bases in between. The CDR3 consists of 11 residues. Looked up from germline, CDR1 is SEHNR and CDR2 is FQNEAQ (reference sequence).

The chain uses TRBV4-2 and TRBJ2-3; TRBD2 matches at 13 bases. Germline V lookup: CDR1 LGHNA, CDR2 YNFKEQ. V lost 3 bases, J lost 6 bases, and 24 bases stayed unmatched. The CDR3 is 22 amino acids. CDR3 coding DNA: TGTGCCAGCAGCCAGGGTTCCCTAAGGGGACTAGCGGGAATTCGAGGCCTGGATACGCAGTATTTT. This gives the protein CASSQGSLRGLAGIRGLDTQYF.

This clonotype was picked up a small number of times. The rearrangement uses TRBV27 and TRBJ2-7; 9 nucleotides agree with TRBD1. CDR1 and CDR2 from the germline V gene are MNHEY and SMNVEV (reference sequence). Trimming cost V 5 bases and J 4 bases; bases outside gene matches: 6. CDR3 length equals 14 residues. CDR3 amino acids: CASSLAGTGYEQYF. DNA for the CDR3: TGTGCCAGCAGTCTCGCCGGGACAGGGTACGAGCAGTACTTC.

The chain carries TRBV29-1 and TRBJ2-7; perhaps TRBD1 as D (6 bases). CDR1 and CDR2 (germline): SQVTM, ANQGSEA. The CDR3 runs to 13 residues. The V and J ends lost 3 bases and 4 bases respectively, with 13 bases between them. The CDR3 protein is CSVEDTGLYEQYF. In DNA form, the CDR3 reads TGCAGCGTTGAGGACACAGGGTTATACGAGCAGTACTTC.

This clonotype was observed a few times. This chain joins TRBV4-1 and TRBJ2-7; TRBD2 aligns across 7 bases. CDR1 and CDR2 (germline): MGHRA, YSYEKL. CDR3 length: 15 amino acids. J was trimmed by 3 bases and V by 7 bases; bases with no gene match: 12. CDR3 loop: CASTPGGGLVYEQYF. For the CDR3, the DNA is TGCGCCAGCACCCCCGGGGGAGGGCTGGTCTACGAGCAGTACTTC.

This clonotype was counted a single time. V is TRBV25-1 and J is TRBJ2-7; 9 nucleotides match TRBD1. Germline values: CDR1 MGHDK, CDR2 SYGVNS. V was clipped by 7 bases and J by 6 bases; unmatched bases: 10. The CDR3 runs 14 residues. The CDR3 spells CASMMWDRDAEQYF. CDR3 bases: TGTGCCAGCATGATGTGGGACAGGGATGCCGAGCAGTACTTC.

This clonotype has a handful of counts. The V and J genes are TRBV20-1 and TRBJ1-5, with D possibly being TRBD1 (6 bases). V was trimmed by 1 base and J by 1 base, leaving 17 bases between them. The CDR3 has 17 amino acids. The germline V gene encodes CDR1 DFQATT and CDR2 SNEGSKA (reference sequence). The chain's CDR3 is CSARVIGGSSSNQPQHF. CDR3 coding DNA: TGCAGTGCTAGAGTTATAGGGGGGTCGTCAAGCAATCAGCCCCAGCATTTT.

CDR3 region: CASSLDSKFTDTQYF. CDR3 nucleotide sequence: TGCGCCAGCAGCTTGGATTCCAAATTCACAGATACGCAGTATTTT. The V and J genes are TRBV5-1 and TRBJ2-3; D gene ambiguous. The length of the CDR3 is 15 residues. Per the germline V gene, CDR1 is SGHRS and CDR2 is YFSETQ. V was trimmed by 0 bases and J by 2 bases, leaving 10 bases between them.

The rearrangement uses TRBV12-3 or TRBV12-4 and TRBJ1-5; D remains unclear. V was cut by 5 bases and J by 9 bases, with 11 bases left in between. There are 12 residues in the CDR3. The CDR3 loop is CASSLGPRPQHF. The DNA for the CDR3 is TGTGCCAGCAGTCTGGGCCCTCGGCCCCAGCATTTT.

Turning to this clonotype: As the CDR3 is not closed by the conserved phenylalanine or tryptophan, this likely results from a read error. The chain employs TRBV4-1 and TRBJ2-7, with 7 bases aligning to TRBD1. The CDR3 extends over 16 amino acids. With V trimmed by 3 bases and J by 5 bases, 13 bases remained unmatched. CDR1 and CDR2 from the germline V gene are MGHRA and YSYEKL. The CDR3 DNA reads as TGCGCCAGCAGCCATCCCAAAATAGGGGACAGAGACGAGCAGTACTCC. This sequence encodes CASSHPKIGDRDEQYS.

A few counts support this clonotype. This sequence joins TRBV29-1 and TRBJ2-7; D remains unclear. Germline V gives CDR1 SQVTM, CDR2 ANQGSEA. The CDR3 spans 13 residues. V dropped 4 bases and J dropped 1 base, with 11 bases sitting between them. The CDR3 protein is CSVVEQLSYEQYF. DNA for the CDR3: TGCAGCGTTGTAGAACAGCTTTCCTACGAGCAGTACTTC.